Presented here are 15 T cell receptor beta chains from one specimen sequenced in a study of cytomegalovirus exposure and HLA in healthy donors. PCR primers comprised 60 Vbeta and 13 Jbeta primers. Generated by immunoSEQ multiplex PCR, the TCRdb table keeps only in-frame clones and is missing some. The sample has some 140,000 clones, approximately 80% seen once. Sequencing was carried out using PBMCs. The receptor source for this set is a woman aged 40 to 49 in good health and CMV-seropositive.

The chain links TRBV6-1 to TRBJ2-3, with 7 bases identical to TRBD2. Germline values: CDR1 MNHNS, CDR2 SASEGT. The CDR3 covers 16 residues. The J segment lost 4 bases and the V segment lost 4 bases, leaving 11 bases of the junction unmatched. This CDR3 reads CASSVDGGSTSDTQYF. CDR3 in DNA: TGTGCCAGCAGTGTAGATGGCGGGAGCACATCAGATACGCAGTATTTT.

The genes are TRBV19 and TRBJ1-3; D is unclear. The ends were cut back, 3 bases at V and 1 base at J, with 7 bases in the middle. The CDR3 consists of 14 residues. Looked up from germline, CDR1 is LNHDA and CDR2 is SQIVND (reference sequence). CDR3 amino acids: CASSITGSGNTIYF. CDR3 sequence (DNA): TGTGCCAGTAGTATCACGGGGTCTGGAAACACCATATATTTT.

Comments on this clone: In the same sample, other DNA sequences code for this CDR3. The V and J genes are TRBV7-9 and TRBJ1-2; TRBD1 matches at 10 bases. Looked up from germline, CDR1 is SEHNR and CDR2 is FQNEAQ (reference sequence). There are 14 residues in the CDR3. V lost 0 bases, J lost 6 bases, and 1 base stayed unmatched. In nucleotides, the CDR3 is TGTGCCAGCAGCTTAGCGGGGACAGGGGATGGCTACACCTTC. Residues: CASSLAGTGDGYTF.

The genes are TRBV27 and TRBJ2-7; TRBD2 matches 7 bases. CDR3 size: 13 residues. Trimming at V came to 10 bases and at J to 2 bases, leaving 8 bases not matched to a gene. Germline CDR1 reads MNHEY; CDR2 reads SMNVEV (reference sequence). CDR3 amino acids: CATATSDTYEQYF. The CDR3 nucleotides are TGTGCCACTGCAACTAGCGACACCTACGAGCAGTACTTC.

The chain couples TRBV6-4 to TRBJ2-1, with D possibly being TRBD2 (5 bases). V gave up 5 bases and J gave up 10 bases, with 15 bases separating them. Per the germline V gene, CDR1 is MRHNA and CDR2 is SNTAGT. The CDR3 spans 13 residues. The CDR3 loop reads CASSSSLGGEQFF. The CDR3 nucleotides read TGTGCCAGCAGTTCCTCTCTAGGCGGGGAGCAGTTCTTC.

The genes are TRBV27 and TRBJ2-1; D might be TRBD2 (5 bases). V shed 3 bases and J shed 5 bases, with 11 bases lying between them. The CDR3 spans 14 residues. The germline V gene encodes CDR1 MNHEY and CDR2 SMNVEV (reference sequence). CDR3 nucleotide sequence: TGTGCCAGCAGTTTTAGAGAAGCGGACAATGAGCAGTTCTTC. Translation: CASSFREADNEQFF.

V and J are TRBV5-6 and TRBJ2-3; a possible D gene is TRBD2 (6 bases). Per the germline V gene, CDR1 is SGHDT and CDR2 is YYEEEE. This CDR3 is built from 15 residues. Deletions cut 3 bases from V and 5 bases from J, with 16 bases between. Written as DNA, the CDR3 is TGTGCCAGCAGCTCAGTCCCGGGAGCTGAAGATACGCAGTATTTT. This encodes CASSSVPGAEDTQYF. Drawing the rest from reference TRBV5-6 and TRBJ2-3, the complete variable domain is DAGVTQSPTHLIKTRGQQVTLRCSPKSGHDTVSWYQQALGQGPQFIFQYYEEEERQRGNFPDRFSGHQFPNYSSELNVNALLLGDSALYLCASSSVPGAEDTQYFGPGTRLTVL.

V and J are TRBV30 and TRBJ2-2; 7 bases are shared with TRBD1. The V gene end was trimmed by 4 bases and the J gene end by 1 base; junction bases not matched to a gene: 3. The CDR3 is 14 residues long. Germline V gene data show CDR1 as GTSNPN and CDR2 as SVGIG (reference sequence). CDR3 coding DNA: TGTGCCTGGAAGGGACAGATGAACACCGGGGAGCTGTTTTTT. Translated: CAWKGQMNTGELFF.

The CDR3 region is CASKRGGYEQYF. The CDR3 DNA reads as TGTGCCAGCAAGCGGGGGGGCTACGAGCAGTACTTC. V is TRBV13 and J is TRBJ2-7; 10 nucleotides agree with TRBD2. The CDR3 contains 12 residues. V lost 7 bases and J lost 3; bases outside the gene matches: 0. The germline CDR1 and CDR2 sequences are PRHDT and FYEKMQ (reference sequence).

The V gene is TRBV30, the J gene TRBJ2-3; D unresolved. Germline CDR1 is GTSNPN and CDR2 is SVGIG (reference sequence). The CDR3 totals 15 residues. V dropped 1 base and J dropped 0 bases, with 11 bases sitting between them. The CDR3, as DNA: TGTGCCTGGAGTGCGTTCGGGTCTAGCACAGATACGCAGTATTTT. It codes for CAWSAFGSSTDTQYF. Full variable domain (remainder filled in from reference TRBV30 and TRBJ2-3): SQTIHQWPATLVQPVGSPLSLECTVEGTSNPNLYWYRQAAGRGLQLLFYSVGIGQISSEVPQNLSASRPQDRQFILSSKKLLLSDSGFYLCAWSAFGSSTDTQYFGPGTRLTVL.

This clone was seen just once. The genes are TRBV27 and TRBJ2-7; no clear D gene. Between the trimmed V and J ends, which lost 8 bases and 9 bases, there was a span of 11 bases. Looked up from germline, CDR1 is MNHEY and CDR2 is SMNVEV (reference sequence). This CDR3 comprises 10 residues. CDR3 sequence (DNA): TGTGCCAGCGGCCTAGTTTTGCAGTACTTC. Protein: CASGLVLQYF.

This sequence joins TRBV7-3 and TRBJ2-5, with 9 bases fitting TRBD1. The CDR3 has 13 amino acids. V shed 5 bases, J shed 6 bases, and the junction held 4 bases outside the gene matches. The germline gives CDR1 SGHTA, CDR2 FQGTGA. CDR3 DNA sequence: TGTGCCAGCAGCCCGGACAGGGGAAAGACCCAGTACTTC. It is translated as CASSPDRGKTQYF.

This rearrangement joins TRBV9 to TRBJ2-3, with 7 bases that match TRBD2. Per the germline V gene, CDR1 is SGDLS and CDR2 is YYNGEE. V lost 4 bases, J lost 4 bases, and 6 bases stayed unmatched. The CDR3 length is 14 residues. CDR3 coding DNA: TGTGCCAGCAGCTTGGGAGGGAGTGCAGATACGCAGTATTTT. Residues: CASSLGGSADTQYF. The full variable domain, rest sourced from reference TRBV9 and TRBJ2-3, is DSGVTQTPKHLITATGQRVTLRCSPRSGDLSVYWYQQSLDQGLQFLIQYYNGEERAKGNILERFSAQQFPDLHSELNLSSLELGDSALYFCASSLGGSADTQYFGPGTRLTVL.

This sequence joins TRBV2 and TRBJ2-3; D may be TRBD1 (5 bases). Looked up from germline, CDR1 is SNHLY and CDR2 is FYNNEI. The CDR3 contains 12 residues. V gave up 7 bases and J gave up 0 bases, with 5 bases separating them. The CDR3 DNA reads as TGTGCCAGCAAGGGGAGCACAGATACGCAGTATTTT. Amino acids: CASKGSTDTQYF.

V and J are TRBV27 and TRBJ1-2; D gene unclear. The CDR3 totals 14 residues. Germline V gene lookup returns CDR1 MNHEY and CDR2 SMNVEV (reference sequence). V shed 2 bases and J shed 7 bases, with 14 bases lying between them. The CDR3 here is CASSLQAGRGGYTF. The DNA of the CDR3 is TGTGCCAGCAGTTTACAGGCCGGTCGGGGTGGCTACACCTTC.